This TCR beta chain stems from a study of human T cells and chemical hapten exposure. Study-level points and caveats: The study found that DPC sensitization did not change TCRs above 1 in 1000 frequency.

Unique molecular identifiers were linked by the library to individual cDNA molecules. Using its own MiXCR run on the RACE reads, TCRdb lists one record per CDR3 protein. The sample carries a few hundred thousand distinct CDR3 sequences, over 6% recorded once. Germline CDR1 reads SQVTM; CDR2 reads ANQGSEA. The CDR3 extends over 15 amino acids. V was clipped by 5 bases and J by 1 base; unmatched bases: 10. Time point denoted: patch test 2, 6 weeks after DPC sensitization. As for treatment: therapeutic diphenylcyclopropenone sensitization with weekly scalp DPC. This clonotype has more than one count but fewer than ten. Its antigen is currently unknown.

The rearrangement joins TRBV29-1 to TRBJ2-5; 7 bases agree with TRBD2. The sequence came from a woman aged 18-29 years with alopecia areata. Some clones in this sample may be carry-over from other donors' samples. Specimen: whole blood, collected in connection with sensitization to the hapten diphenylcyclopropenone (DPC). Here the CDR3 reads CSVRRIAGPQETQYF. The CDR3 nucleotides read TGCAGCGTTCGGAGAATAGCGGGCCCCCAAGAGACCCAGTACTTC.